This T cell receptor beta chain was identified during a study of blood T cell repertoires in COVID-19. V was trimmed by 2 bases and J by 4 bases, leaving 17 bases between them. CDR3 length: 16 amino acids. Germline V gives CDR1 SGHDN, CDR2 FVKESK. Sequenced by immunoSEQ multiplex PCR; TCRdb stores in-frame clones only, minus some. The profile shows 200,000 to 250,000 clones, approximately 80% of them singletons. Sequenced: PBMCs or T cells enriched from blood (not recorded which). V and J are TRBV14 and TRBJ1-1; maybe TRBD1 (6 bases). This clonotype was obtained from a woman between 35 and 50 years old with acute COVID-19. The CDR3 sequence: CASSQTGGPQGTEAFF. CDR3 DNA sequence: TGTGCCAGCAGCCAAACGGGGGGCCCCCAAGGCACTGAAGCTTTCTTT. The full variable domain, with the rest looked up from reference TRBV14 and TRBJ1-1, is EAGVTQFPSHSVIEKGQTVTLRCDPISGHDNLYWYRRVMGKEIKFLLHFVKESKQDESGMPNNRFLAERTGGTYSTLKVQPAELEDSGVYFCASSQTGGPQGTEAFFGQGTRLTVV.